This is a list of T cell receptor beta chains from one sample in a study of breast tumors, draining lymph nodes, adjacent tissues. TCRdb analysed the multiplex PCR reads with MiXCR anew, one entry per CDR3 protein. The sample records some 130,000 distinct CDR3 sequences, about a fifth being singletons. The sample taken for sequencing was axillary lymph node tissue. These receptors came from a female donor with breast cancer. Some clones in this sample may be carry-over from other donors' samples. The CDR3 runs from the conserved cysteine through the conserved F or W. The D gene is left open where the match is weak. Clone size is stated in some rows and not others, as once, few, many or a class when expanded.

d_call	v_call	clone_size	j_call	cdr3_aa	cdr3_nt
TRBD2	TRBV9	.	TRBJ2-1	CASSVEERTSGYNEQFF	TGTGCCAGCAGCGTAGAGGAAAGGACTAGCGGTTACAATGAGCAGTTCTTC
.	TRBV24-1	many	TRBJ2-1	CATSDSIAGAPLQFF	TGTGCCACCAGTGATTCCATTGCGGGGGCCCCTCTTCAGTTCTTC
.	TRBV5-6	many	TRBJ2-3	CASSIPTRAFDTDTQYF	TGTGCCAGCAGCATTCCGACTAGAGCCTTCGACACAGATACGCAGTATTTT
TRBD2	TRBV20-1	many	TRBJ2-1	CSASLAENEQFF	TGCAGCGCTAGCCTAGCGGAGAATGAGCAGTTCTTC
TRBD2	TRBV27	.	TRBJ2-5	CARSPWTGGETQYF	TGTGCCCGCAGTCCATGGACCGGGGGGGAGACCCAGTACTTC
TRBD1	TRBV5-1	many	TRBJ2-7	CASSLRDRAHEQYF	TGCGCCAGCAGCCTCCGGGACAGGGCACACGAGCAGTACTTC
TRBD2	TRBV19	few	TRBJ2-4	CASRRIGTSGRRVKNIQYF	TGTGCCAGTAGGCGCATAGGGACTAGCGGGAGAAGGGTCAAAAACATTCAGTACTTC
TRBD1	TRBV27	.	TRBJ2-1	CASSSGTGGEKSYNEQFF	TGTGCCAGCAGTTCCGGGACAGGGGGCGAGAAATCCTACAATGAGCAGTTCTTC
.	TRBV4-3	many	TRBJ2-3	CASSQDSGGGLLDTQYF	TGCGCCAGCAGCCAAGATTCAGGGGGAGGGCTGTTAGATACGCAGTATTTT
TRBD1	TRBV29-1	many	TRBJ2-1	CSVRDRGYNEQFF	TGCAGCGTCCGGGACAGGGGGTACAATGAGCAGTTCTTC
TRBD2	TRBV28	.	TRBJ2-7	CASSLGPSGYEQYF	TGTGCCAGCAGTTTAGGTCCTAGCGGGTACGAGCAGTACTTC
.	TRBV29-1	many	TRBJ2-7	CSTGKGDEQYF	TGCAGCACCGGGAAGGGGGACGAGCAGTACTTC
.	TRBV6-5	many	TRBJ1-6	CASRNNGYNSPLHF	TGTGCCAGCAGGAACAATGGTTATAATTCACCCCTCCACTTT
.	TRBV6-5	many	TRBJ2-5	CASSYREETQYF	TGTGCCAGCAGTTACAGGGAAGAGACCCAGTACTTC
.	TRBV28	few	TRBJ1-4	CASSLGAGTTTNEKLFF	TGTGCCAGCAGCCTTGGGGCAGGTACCACAACTAATGAAAAACTGTTTTTT
TRBD2	TRBV6-5	many	TRBJ2-7	CASRPGLAGVGEQYF	TGTGCCAGCAGACCGGGACTAGCGGGAGTCGGAGAGCAGTACTTC
.	TRBV2	many	TRBJ2-5	CASSGDAYQETQYF	TGTGCCAGCAGTGGAGACGCGTACCAAGAGACCCAGTACTTC
.	TRBV7-6	many	TRBJ1-2	CASSLGDGRYTF	TGTGCCAGCAGCTTAGGGGACGGACGCTACACCTTC
.	TRBV19	.	TRBJ1-5	CASSPTWGRGNQPQHF	TGTGCCAGTAGCCCGACTTGGGGCAGGGGCAATCAGCCCCAGCATTTT
.	TRBV12-3/TRBV12-4	many	TRBJ1-6	CASSLLGGSSPLHF	TGTGCCAGCAGTTTACTGGGGGGCTCGTCACCCCTCCACTTT
.	TRBV3-1	many	TRBJ1-6	CASSQAGPSPLHF	TGTGCCAGCAGCCAAGCAGGGCCCTCACCCCTCCACTTT
TRBD2	TRBV5-1	many	TRBJ2-7	CASSPLAGGPYEQYF	TGCGCCAGCAGCCCCTTAGCGGGAGGCCCCTACGAGCAGTACTTC
.	TRBV11-3	many	TRBJ2-1	CASSLAGTPTDEQFF	TGTGCCAGCAGCTTAGCTGGGACGCCCACGGATGAGCAGTTCTTC
.	TRBV10-2	many	TRBJ2-1	CASSESGYDRQQFF	TGCGCCAGCAGTGAGTCGGGGTACGACCGACAGCAGTTCTTC
.	TRBV7-9	many	TRBJ2-7	CASSLESGVYEQYF	TGTGCCAGCAGCTTAGAATCAGGGGTCTACGAGCAGTACTTC
TRBD2	TRBV9	many	TRBJ2-5	CASSVTAGVGETQYF	TGTGCCAGCAGCGTTACTGCGGGAGTAGGAGAGACCCAGTACTTC
.	TRBV10-1	many	TRBJ2-5	CASSQGSVETQYF	TGCGCCAGCAGTCAGGGCTCCGTGGAGACCCAGTACTTC
.	TRBV6-4	many	TRBJ2-1	CASSDGPATPQFF	TGTGCCAGCAGTGATGGTCCCGCCACGCCGCAGTTCTTC
.	TRBV29-1	few	TRBJ2-5	CSVEGQRQETQYF	TGCAGCGTTGAAGGACAGAGACAAGAGACCCAGTACTTC
.	TRBV6-1	many	TRBJ2-5	CASSVDLNPRETQYF	TGTGCCAGCAGTGTAGACCTTAACCCTCGTGAGACCCAGTACTTC
.	TRBV7-9	.	TRBJ2-7	CASSLISGYEQYF	TGTGCCAGCAGCTTAATCTCCGGATACGAGCAGTACTTC
.	TRBV12-3/TRBV12-4	.	TRBJ2-6	CASTRKGISSLSSGANVLTF	TGTGCCAGCACCAGAAAGGGTATCAGTTCATTGAGCTCTGGGGCCAACGTCCTGACTTTC
.	TRBV15	many	TRBJ1-4	CATSREARANEKLFF	TGTGCCACCAGCAGAGAGGCTCGGGCTAATGAAAAACTGTTTTTT
.	TRBV20-1	.	TRBJ2-1	CSARDPGTGGNNEQSF	TGCAGTGCTAGAGACCCCGGGACTGGCGGTAACAATGAGCAGTCCTTC
TRBD2	TRBV12-3/TRBV12-4	many	TRBJ2-1	CASSFEGTSGITYNEQFF	TGTGCCAGCAGTTTCGAAGGGACTAGCGGGATCACCTACAATGAGCAGTTCTTC
TRBD1	TRBV9	many	TRBJ1-2	CASSVWDREGYTF	TGTGCCAGCAGCGTTTGGGACAGGGAGGGCTACACCTTC
TRBD1	TRBV28	few	TRBJ2-1	CASSLGTGGEQFF	TGTGCCAGCAGTTTGGGGACAGGAGGTGAGCAGTTCTTC
TRBD1	TRBV6-6	many	TRBJ2-6	CASSDRAGGANVLTF	TGTGCCAGCAGCGACAGGGCGGGTGGGGCCAACGTCCTGACTTTC
TRBD2	TRBV20-1	many	TRBJ2-3	CSASGPGGRTDTQYF	TGCAGTGCTAGTGGACCGGGGGGTCGCACAGATACGCAGTATTTT
.	TRBV5-4	many	TRBJ1-3	CASSLSGVSGNTIYF	TGTGCCAGCAGCTTGTCGGGAGTCTCTGGAAACACCATATATTTT
TRBD2	TRBV7-9	many	TRBJ2-2	CASSLISGKGELFF	TGTGCCAGCAGCTTAATTAGCGGGAAAGGGGAGCTGTTTTTT